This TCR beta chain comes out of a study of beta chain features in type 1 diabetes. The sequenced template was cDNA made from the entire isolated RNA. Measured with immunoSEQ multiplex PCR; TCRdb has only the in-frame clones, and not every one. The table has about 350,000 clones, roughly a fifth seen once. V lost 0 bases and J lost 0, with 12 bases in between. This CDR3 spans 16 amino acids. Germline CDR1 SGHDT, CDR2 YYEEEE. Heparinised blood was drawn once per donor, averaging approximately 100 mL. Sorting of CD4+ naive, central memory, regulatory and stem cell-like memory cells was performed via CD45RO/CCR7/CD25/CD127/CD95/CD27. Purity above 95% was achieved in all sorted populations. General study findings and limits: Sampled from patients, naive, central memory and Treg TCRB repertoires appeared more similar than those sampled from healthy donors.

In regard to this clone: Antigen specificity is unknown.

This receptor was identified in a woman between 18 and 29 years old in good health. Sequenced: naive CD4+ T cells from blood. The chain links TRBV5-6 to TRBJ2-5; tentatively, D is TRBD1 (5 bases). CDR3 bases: TGTGCCAGCAGCTTGGACCGATGGGGCGACCAAGAGACCCAGTACTTC. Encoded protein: CASSLDRWGDQETQYF. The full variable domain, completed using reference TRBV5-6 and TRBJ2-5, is DAGVTQSPTHLIKTRGQQVTLRCSPKSGHDTVSWYQQALGQGPQFIFQYYEEEERQRGNFPDRFSGHQFPNYSSELNVNALLLGDSALYLCASSLDRWGDQETQYFGPGTRLLVL.